The TCR beta chain under discussion was sequenced for a study of blood T cells in healthy people across ages. The study, taken as a whole, reports: Compared with aged donors, long-lived donors showed fewer expanded clones, suggesting selection. Total diversity from one million sequenced T cells was likely underestimated. There was no known CMV status for donors, so expanded clonotype changes were possibly confounded.

For this clonotype: Its target is unknown.

A sample-barcoded 5' primer and a J-beta primer mix were used in a second PCR of about 7 to 12 cycles. MiXCR, applied by TCRdb to the 5' RACE reads, yields one record per CDR3 protein. The sample yields around 2 million distinct CDR3 sequences, 39% seen once. Per germline, CDR1 LGHNA and CDR2 YSLEER. The CDR3 loop spans 16 amino acids. V gave up 5 bases and J gave up 0 bases; unmatched junction bases: 9. The chain joins TRBV4-3 to TRBJ1-2, with 7 bases aligning to TRBD1. Source material: blood. The sequence was obtained from a human donor in good health. CDR3 DNA: TGCGCCAGCAGCAACCTTAAGGGACAGTCTAACTATGGCTACACCTTC. It codes for CASSNLKGQSNYGYTF.